The 5 T cell receptor beta chains below all came from one sample that was sequenced in a study of blood T cell repertoires in COVID-19. The assay was immunoSEQ multiplex PCR, and TCRdb's table has in-frame clones only and misses some. This sample carries hundreds of thousands of clones, about nine tenths of them seen once, and the ten largest clones take 2.6%. The sequenced material came from PBMCs or T cells enriched from blood (not recorded which). The source of these receptors is a man between 60 and 75 years old who had recovered from COVID-19.

Comments on this clone: Other DNA sequences within the sample encode an identical CDR3. The rearrangement joins TRBV6-5 to TRBJ1-5, with D possibly being TRBD1 (6 bases). This CDR3 spans 14 amino acids. CDR1 and CDR2 (germline): MNHEY, SVGAGI. V lost 8 bases and J 2 bases, leaving 13 bases between the germline ends. CDR3 loop: CASGTGLGNQPQHF. In DNA form, the CDR3 reads TGTGCCAGCGGTACAGGGTTGGGCAATCAGCCCCAGCATTTT.

The chain has TRBV4-1 and TRBJ1-1; a weak D match, TRBD1 (5 bases). V was pared by 1 base and J by 5 bases, with 8 bases between. The CDR3 consists of 13 residues. Germline-derived CDR1 and CDR2 are MGHRA and YSYEKL. The DNA of the CDR3 is TGCGCCAGCAGCCAAGTTCGGGGGACTGAAGCTTTCTTT. Protein sequence: CASSQVRGTEAFF.

The chain recombines TRBV6-1 with TRBJ1-4; a possible D gene is TRBD1 (6 bases). In germline, CDR1 is MNHNS, CDR2 SASEGT. The CDR3 spans 14 residues. Trimming shortened V by 3 bases and J by 4 bases, and 9 bases separated the two germline ends. The CDR3 DNA follows: TGTGCCAGCAGTGACAGGGGCGGTAATGAAAAACTGTTTTTT. Residues: CASSDRGGNEKLFF.

The chain links TRBV30 to TRBJ1-2, with a tentative D call TRBD1 (5 bases). The germline V gene encodes CDR1 GTSNPN and CDR2 SVGIG (reference sequence). The V gene lost 0 bases and the J gene lost 4 bases, with 12 bases spanning the gap. The CDR3 length is 14 residues. The CDR3 coding sequence is TGTGCCTGGAGTGTGGGGCAGGGTGGCTATGGCTACACCTTC. Residues: CAWSVGQGGYGYTF. Filled out from reference TRBV30 and TRBJ1-2, the complete variable domain reads SQTIHQWPATLVQPVGSPLSLECTVEGTSNPNLYWYRQAAGRGLQLLFYSVGIGQISSEVPQNLSASRPQDRQFILSSKKLLLSDSGFYLCAWSVGQGGYGYTFGSGTRLTVV.

This sequence joins TRBV2 and TRBJ1-5, with 7 nucleotides matching TRBD1. Trimming removed 5 bases from V and 0 bases from J; junction bases left unmatched: 7. This CDR3 has 16 residues. Germline V lookup: CDR1 SNHLY, CDR2 FYNNEI. The CDR3 region has the DNA TGTGCCAGCAGTAGGGGGCCTAGCGCTAGCAATCAGCCCCAGCATTTT. Translated: CASSRGPSASNQPQHF.